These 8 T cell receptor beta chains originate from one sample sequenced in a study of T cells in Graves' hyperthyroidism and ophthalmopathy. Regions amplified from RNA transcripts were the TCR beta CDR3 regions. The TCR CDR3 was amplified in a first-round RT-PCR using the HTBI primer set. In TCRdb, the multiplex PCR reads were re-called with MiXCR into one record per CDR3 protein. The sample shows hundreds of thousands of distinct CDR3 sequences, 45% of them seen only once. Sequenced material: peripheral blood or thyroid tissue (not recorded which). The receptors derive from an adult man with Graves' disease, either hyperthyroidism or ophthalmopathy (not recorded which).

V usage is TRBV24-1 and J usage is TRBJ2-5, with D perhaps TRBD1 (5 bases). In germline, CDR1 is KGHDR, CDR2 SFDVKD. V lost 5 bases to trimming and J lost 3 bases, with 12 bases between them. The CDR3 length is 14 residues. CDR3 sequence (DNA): TGTGCCACCAGTGCCCTTCAAGGGGAAGAGACCCAGTACTTC. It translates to CATSALQGEETQYF.

The CDR3 DNA sequence: TGTGCCAGCTGCCCCGCCGGGGAGCAGTACTTC. Translated: CASCPAGEQYF. J is TRBJ2-7 and V is TRBV6-1; D remains ambiguous. V gave up 8 bases and J gave up 7 bases, with 12 bases separating them. From germline, CDR1 is MNHNS and CDR2 SASEGT. The CDR3 totals 11 residues.

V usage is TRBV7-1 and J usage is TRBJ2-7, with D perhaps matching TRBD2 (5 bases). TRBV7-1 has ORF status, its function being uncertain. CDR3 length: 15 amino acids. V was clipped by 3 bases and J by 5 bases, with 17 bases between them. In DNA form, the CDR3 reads TGTGCCAGCAGCTCGGACTCACCCCACCGGGACGAGCAGTACTTC. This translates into CASSSDSPHRDEQYF.

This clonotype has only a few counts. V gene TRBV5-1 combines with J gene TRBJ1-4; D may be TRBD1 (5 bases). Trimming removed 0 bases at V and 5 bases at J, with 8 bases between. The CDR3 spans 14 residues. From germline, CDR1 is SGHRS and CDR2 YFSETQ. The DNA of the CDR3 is TGCGCCAGCAGCTTGGAGGGGATAAATGAAAAACTGTTTTTT. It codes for CASSLEGINEKLFF.

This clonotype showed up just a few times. CDR3 loop: CASMNTEAFF. DNA of the CDR3: TGTGCCAGTATGAACACTGAAGCTTTCTTT. The chain employs TRBV25-1 and TRBJ1-1; D not certain. Looked up from germline, CDR1 is MGHDK and CDR2 is SYGVNS. Trimming pared 9 bases from V and 0 bases from J, leaving 2 bases between. CDR3 length: 10 residues.

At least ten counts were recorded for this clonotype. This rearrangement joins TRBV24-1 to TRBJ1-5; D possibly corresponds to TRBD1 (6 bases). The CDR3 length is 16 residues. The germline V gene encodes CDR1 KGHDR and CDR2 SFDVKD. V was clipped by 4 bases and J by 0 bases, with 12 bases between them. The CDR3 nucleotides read TGTGCCACCAGTGAAACGACAGGCGGTAGCAATCAGCCCCAGCATTTT. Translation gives CATSETTGGSNQPQHF.

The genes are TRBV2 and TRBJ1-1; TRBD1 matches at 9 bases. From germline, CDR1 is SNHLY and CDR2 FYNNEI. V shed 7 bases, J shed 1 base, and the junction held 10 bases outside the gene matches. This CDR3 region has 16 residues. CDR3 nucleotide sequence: TGTGCCAGCACCCCTGCCCCGGGACAGGGGAACACTGAAGCTTTCTTT. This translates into CASTPAPGQGNTEAFF.

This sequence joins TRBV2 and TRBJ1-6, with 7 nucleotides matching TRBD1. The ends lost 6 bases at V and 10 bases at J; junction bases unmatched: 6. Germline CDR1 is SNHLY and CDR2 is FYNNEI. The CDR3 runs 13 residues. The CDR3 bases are TGTGCCAGCAGAGGGGGCCCGGGGTCACCCCTCCACTTT. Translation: CASRGGPGSPLHF.